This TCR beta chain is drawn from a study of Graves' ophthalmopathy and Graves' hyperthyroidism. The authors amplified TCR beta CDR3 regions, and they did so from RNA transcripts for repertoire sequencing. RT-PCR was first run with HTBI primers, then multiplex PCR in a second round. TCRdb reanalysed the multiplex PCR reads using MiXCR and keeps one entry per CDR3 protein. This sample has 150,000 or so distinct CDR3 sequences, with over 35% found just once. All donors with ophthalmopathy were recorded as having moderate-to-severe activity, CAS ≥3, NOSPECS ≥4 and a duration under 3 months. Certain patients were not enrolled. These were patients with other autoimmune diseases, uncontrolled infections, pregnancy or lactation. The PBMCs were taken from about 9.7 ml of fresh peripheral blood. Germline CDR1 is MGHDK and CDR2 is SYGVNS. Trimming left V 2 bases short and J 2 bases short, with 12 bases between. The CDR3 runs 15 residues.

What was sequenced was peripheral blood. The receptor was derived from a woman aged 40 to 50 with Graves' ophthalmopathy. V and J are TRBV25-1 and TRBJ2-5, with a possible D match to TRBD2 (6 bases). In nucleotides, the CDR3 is TGTGCCAGCAGTGAACGACTAGATCTACAAGAGACCCAGTACTTC. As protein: CASSERLDLQETQYF. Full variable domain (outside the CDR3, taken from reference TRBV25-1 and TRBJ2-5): EADIYQTPRYLVIGTGKKITLECSQTMGHDKMYWYQQDPGMELHLIHYSYGVNSTEKGDLSSESTVSRIRTEHFPLTLESARPSHTSQYLCASSERLDLQETQYFGPGTRLLVL.